This T cell receptor beta chain was recorded in a study of immune heterogeneity within non-small cell lung tumors. Study details: Of the tumors, several were squamous cell, some ten non-squamous, and 1 not otherwise specified. Study-wide findings and caveats: Identical dominant CDR3 beta clonotypes were found repeatedly across the tumor sites of a single patient, and these appeared alongside high-frequency clones that were unique to particular tumor locations. Largely different high-frequency T-cell receptor beta clonotypes were found between individual patients.

Trimming removed 6 bases from V and 2 bases from J, with 18 bases in between. Per germline, CDR1 DFQATT and CDR2 SNEGSKA (reference sequence). The length of the CDR3 is 15 residues. Sample share makes this clonotype medium-sized (0.01 to 0.1%). The antigen is unknown. Bulk tumor genomic DNA, 600 ng per sample, was used as template. Far-apart biopsies, several per primary tumor, were taken during surgery. Curative surgical treatment was performed in patients who had newly diagnosed, untreated non-small cell lung cancer. Curative-intent surgery was being performed on the donors, who were patients newly diagnosed with non-small cell lung cancer. The TCR beta CDR3 region underwent multiplex PCR amplification with 32 V and 13 J primers. TCRdb itself ran the multiplex PCR reads through MiXCR, one entry per CDR3 protein. Among fewer than 5,500 distinct CDR3 sequences, 30% to 40% were seen once, and the ten largest hold around a fifth.

The chain links TRBV20-1 to TRBJ2-3, with D perhaps TRBD1 or TRBD2 (7 bases each). Sequences were obtained from lung tumor tissue. This clonotype originated in a woman between 50 and 59 years old with non-small cell lung cancer. In nucleotides, the CDR3 is TGCAGTGCCCCCCAGGGGGGGGGACTCACAGATACGCAGTATTTT. Its translation is CSAPQGGGLTDTQYF.